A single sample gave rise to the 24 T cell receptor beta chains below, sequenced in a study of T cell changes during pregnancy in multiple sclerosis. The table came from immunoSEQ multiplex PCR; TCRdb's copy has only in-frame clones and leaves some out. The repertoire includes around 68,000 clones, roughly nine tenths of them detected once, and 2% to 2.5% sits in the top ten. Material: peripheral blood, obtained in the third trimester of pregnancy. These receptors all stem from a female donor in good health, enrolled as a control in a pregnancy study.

This chain's CDR3 is CASSLRPVRGETQYF. In nucleotides, the CDR3 is TGCGCCAGCAGCTTGCGGCCAGTACGGGGGGAGACCCAGTACTTC. The V call is TRBV5-1, the J call TRBJ2-5, with a weak D call TRBD2 (6 bases). V was shortened by 1 base and J by 5 bases, with 15 bases between the two germline ends. Germline CDR1 is SGHRS and CDR2 is YFSETQ. This CDR3 comprises 15 residues.

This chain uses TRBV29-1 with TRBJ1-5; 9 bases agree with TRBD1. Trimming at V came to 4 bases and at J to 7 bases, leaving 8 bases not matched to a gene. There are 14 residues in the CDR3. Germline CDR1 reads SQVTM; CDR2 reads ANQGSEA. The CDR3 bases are TGCAGCGTTGTGTTCGAGGACAGGGGACAGCCCCAGCATTTT. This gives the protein CSVVFEDRGQPQHF.

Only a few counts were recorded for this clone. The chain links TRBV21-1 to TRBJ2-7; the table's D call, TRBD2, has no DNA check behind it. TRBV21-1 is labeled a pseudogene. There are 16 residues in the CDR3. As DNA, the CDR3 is TGTGCCAGCAGCATGGGAGATGAGGGAGAGAGCTACGAGCAGTACTTC. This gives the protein CASSMGDEGESYEQYF.

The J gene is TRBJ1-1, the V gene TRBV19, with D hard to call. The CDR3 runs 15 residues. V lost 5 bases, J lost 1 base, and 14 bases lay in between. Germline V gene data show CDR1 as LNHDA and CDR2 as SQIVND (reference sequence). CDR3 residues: CASSSLAGANTEAFF. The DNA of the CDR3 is TGTGCCAGTAGTTCCCTCGCAGGCGCGAACACTGAAGCTTTCTTT.

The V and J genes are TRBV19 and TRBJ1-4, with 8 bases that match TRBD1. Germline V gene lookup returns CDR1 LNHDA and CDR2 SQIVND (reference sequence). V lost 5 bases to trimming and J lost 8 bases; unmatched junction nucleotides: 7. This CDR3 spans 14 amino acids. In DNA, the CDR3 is TGTGCCAGTAGTTCGACAGGGGTACGGGAAAAACTGTTTTTT. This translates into CASSSTGVREKLFF.

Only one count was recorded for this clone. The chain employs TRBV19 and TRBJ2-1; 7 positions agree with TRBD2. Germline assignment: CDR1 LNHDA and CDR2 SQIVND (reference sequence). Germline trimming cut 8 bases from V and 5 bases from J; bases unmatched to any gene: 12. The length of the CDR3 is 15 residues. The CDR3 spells CASSFVSGFHNEQFF. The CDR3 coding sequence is TGTGCCAGTTCCTTTGTTAGCGGGTTCCACAATGAGCAGTTCTTC.

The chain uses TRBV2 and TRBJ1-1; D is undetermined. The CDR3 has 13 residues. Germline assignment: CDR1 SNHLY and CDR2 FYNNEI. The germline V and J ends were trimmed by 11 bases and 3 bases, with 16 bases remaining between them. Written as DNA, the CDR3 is TGTGCCCTAAGCGCACTACGAGACACTGAAGCTTTCTTT. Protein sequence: CALSALRDTEAFF.

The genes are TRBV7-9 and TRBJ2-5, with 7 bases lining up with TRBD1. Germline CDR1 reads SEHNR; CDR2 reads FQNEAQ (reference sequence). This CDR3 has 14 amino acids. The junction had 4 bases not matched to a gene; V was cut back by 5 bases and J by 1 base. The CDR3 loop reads CASSPRQGQETQYF. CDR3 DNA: TGTGCCAGCAGCCCGCGACAGGGCCAAGAGACCCAGTACTTC.

The CDR3 sequence: CASSLDPGSTDTQYF. Written as DNA, the CDR3 is TGCGCCAGCAGCTTGGATCCGGGGTCCACAGATACGCAGTATTTT. The chain couples TRBV5-1 to TRBJ2-3, with a possible D match to TRBD2 (5 bases). The CDR3 is 15 amino acids. Between the trimmed V and J ends, which lost 0 bases and 2 bases, there was a span of 10 bases. The V gene's germline CDR1 is SGHRS and CDR2 YFSETQ.

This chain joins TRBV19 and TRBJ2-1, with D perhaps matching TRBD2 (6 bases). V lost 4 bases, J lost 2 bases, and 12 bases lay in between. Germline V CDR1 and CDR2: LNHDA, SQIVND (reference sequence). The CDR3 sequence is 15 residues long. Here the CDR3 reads CASSRDWPTYNEQFF. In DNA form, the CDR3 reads TGTGCCAGTAGTAGGGACTGGCCCACCTACAATGAGCAGTTCTTC.

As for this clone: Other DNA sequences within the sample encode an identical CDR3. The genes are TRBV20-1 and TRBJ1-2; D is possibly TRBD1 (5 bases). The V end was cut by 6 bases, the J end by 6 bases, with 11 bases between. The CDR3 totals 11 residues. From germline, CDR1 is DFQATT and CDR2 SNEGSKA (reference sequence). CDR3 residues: CSAIRGNGYTF. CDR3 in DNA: TGCAGTGCGATCCGGGGGAATGGCTACACCTTC.

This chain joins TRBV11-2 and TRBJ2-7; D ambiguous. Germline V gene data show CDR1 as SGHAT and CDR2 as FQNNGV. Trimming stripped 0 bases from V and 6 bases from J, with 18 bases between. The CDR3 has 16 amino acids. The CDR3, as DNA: TGTGCCAGCAGCTTAGACCCCCCACCGTCGGTCTCCGAGCAGTACTTC. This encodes CASSLDPPPSVSEQYF. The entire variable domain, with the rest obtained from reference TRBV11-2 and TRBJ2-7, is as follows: EAGVAQSPRYKIIEKRQSVAFWCNPISGHATLYWYQQILGQGPKLLIQFQNNGVVDDSQLPKDRFSAERLKGVDSTLKIQPAKLEDSAVYLCASSLDPPPSVSEQYFGPGTRLTVT.

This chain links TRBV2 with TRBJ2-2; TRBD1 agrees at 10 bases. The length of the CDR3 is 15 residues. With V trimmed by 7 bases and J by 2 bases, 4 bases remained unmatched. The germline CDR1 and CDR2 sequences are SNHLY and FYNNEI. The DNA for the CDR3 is TGTGCCAGCACTGGGACAGGGGCAAACACCGGGGAGCTGTTTTTT. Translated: CASTGTGANTGELFF.

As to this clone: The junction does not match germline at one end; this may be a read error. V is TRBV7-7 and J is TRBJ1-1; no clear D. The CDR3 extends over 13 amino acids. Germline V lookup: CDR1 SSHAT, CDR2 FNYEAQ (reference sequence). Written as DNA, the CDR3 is TGTGCTAGCAGCGCTCGGGAGAACACTGAAGCTTTCTTT. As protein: CASSARENTEAFF.

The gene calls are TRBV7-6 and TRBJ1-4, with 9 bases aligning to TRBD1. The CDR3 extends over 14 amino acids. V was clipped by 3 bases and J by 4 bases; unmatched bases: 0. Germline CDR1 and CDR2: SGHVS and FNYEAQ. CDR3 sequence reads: CASSLGQGNEKLFF. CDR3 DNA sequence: TGTGCCAGCAGCTTGGGACAGGGTAATGAAAAACTGTTTTTT.

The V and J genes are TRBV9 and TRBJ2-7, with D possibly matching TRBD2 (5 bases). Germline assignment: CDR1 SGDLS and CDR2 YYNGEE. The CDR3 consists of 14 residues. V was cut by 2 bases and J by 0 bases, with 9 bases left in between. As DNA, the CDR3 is TGTGCCAGCAGCGTGGACCTAGCCTCCTACGAGCAGTACTTC. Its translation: CASSVDLASYEQYF.

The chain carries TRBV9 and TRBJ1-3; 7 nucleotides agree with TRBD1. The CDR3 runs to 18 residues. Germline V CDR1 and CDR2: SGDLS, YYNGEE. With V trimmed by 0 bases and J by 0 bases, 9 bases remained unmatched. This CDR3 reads CASSVGRQGRVSGNTIYF. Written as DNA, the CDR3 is TGTGCCAGCAGCGTAGGCCGACAGGGTAGGGTCTCTGGAAACACCATATATTTT.

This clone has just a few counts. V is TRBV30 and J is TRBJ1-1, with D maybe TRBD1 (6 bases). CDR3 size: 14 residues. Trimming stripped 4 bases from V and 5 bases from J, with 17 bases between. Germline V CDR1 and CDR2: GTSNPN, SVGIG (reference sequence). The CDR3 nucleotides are TGTGCCTGGAAACGAAAGGGGGGGCCAACTGAAGCTTTCTTT. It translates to CAWKRKGGPTEAFF.

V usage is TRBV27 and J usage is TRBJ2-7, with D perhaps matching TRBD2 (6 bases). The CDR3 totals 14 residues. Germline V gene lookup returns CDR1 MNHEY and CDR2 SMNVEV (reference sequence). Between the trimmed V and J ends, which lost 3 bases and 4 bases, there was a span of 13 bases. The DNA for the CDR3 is TGTGCCAGCAGTTTTAACCAAGCGGGTTACGAGCAGTACTTC. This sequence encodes CASSFNQAGYEQYF.

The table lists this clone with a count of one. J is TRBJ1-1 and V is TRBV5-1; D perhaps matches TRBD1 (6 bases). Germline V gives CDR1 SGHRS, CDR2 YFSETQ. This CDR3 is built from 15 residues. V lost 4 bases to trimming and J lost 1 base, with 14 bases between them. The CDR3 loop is CASSLQGTRNTEAFF. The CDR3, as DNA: TGCGCCAGCAGCCTACAGGGAACGCGGAACACTGAAGCTTTCTTT.

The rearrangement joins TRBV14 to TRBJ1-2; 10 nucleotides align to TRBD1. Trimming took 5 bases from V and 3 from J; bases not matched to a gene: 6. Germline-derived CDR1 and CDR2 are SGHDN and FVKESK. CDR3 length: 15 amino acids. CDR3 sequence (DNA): TGTGCCAGCAGCTCAAGGACAGGGGGTTACTATGGCTACACCTTC. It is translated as CASSSRTGGYYGYTF. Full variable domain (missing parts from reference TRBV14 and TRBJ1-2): EAGVTQFPSHSVIEKGQTVTLRCDPISGHDNLYWYRRVMGKEIKFLLHFVKESKQDESGMPNNRFLAERTGGTYSTLKVQPAELEDSGVYFCASSSRTGGYYGYTFGSGTRLTVV.

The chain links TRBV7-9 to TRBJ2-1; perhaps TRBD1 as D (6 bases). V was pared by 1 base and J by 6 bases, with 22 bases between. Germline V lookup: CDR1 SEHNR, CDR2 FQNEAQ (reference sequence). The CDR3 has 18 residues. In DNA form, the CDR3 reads TGTGCCAGCAGCTTAGGCCCCACAGGGTCACGGCAGGGCAATGAGCAGTTCTTC. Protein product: CASSLGPTGSRQGNEQFF.

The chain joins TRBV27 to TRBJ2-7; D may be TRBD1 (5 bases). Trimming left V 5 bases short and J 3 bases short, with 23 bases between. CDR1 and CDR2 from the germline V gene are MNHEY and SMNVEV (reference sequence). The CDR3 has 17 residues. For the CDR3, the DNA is TGTGCCAGCAGTCCGAGTGATTGGACAAGTACCTTCTACGAGCAGTACTTC. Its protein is CASSPSDWTSTFYEQYF.

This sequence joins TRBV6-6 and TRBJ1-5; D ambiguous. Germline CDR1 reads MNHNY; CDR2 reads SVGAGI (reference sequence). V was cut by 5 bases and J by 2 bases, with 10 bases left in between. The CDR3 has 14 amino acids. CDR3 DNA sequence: TGTGCCAGCAGTGGTCCCGGGGGCAATCAGCCCCAGCATTTT. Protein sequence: CASSGPGGNQPQHF.